This T cell receptor beta chain was captured in a study of blood T cell repertoires in COVID-19 (dated by TCRdb to about 2020). For the wider study: The collaborator samples originated in the United States, Italy and Spain and spanned the acute and convalescent phases of COVID-19. The material from the prospective study consisted of cDNA or gDNA derived from T cells, B-cell-depleted T cells, or PBMCs. The dataset comprised deeply sampled blood TCRbeta repertoires from subjects exposed to, actively infected with, or recovered from COVID-19. The repertoires were released in a freely available public database meant as a resource for research on the immune response to SARS-CoV-2. Samples were obtained from the ongoing ImmuneRACE study (first 160 participants) and from 1,254 subjects provided by 6 global collaborators. A de-identified subject ID, COVID-19 status, age in years and sex were almost always included in the sample metadata. HLA class I and class II types, where available, came from metadata supplied by the sample provider rather than from assay-based typing.

General study outcomes and caveats: The quantity of clinical and demographic metadata differed by source and by participant and was supplied without curation.

Each collaborating institution followed its own protocols to collect whole blood in K2EDTA tubes. For TCRbeta analysis, collaborators shipped samples as frozen whole blood, isolated PBMCs, or DNA extracted from either of those sample types. Concerning this clone: What antigen it recognizes has not been identified. Base qualities are not provided; no much larger clone lies one nucleotide away.

TCRbeta CDR3 regions were amplified from genomic DNA by means of the immunoSEQ Assay, a bias-controlled multiplex PCR. Per the source publication's procedure: The number of nucleated cells in each sample was estimated by amplification of reference gene primers within the assay. Sequence reads were collapsed and filtered to measure the absolute abundance of every unique TCRbeta CDR3 rearrangement. For each sample, productive Simpson clonality was calculated by taking the square root of Simpson's diversity index across productive rearrangements. This is the immuneACCESS table as TCRdb keeps it, with only in-frame sequences that have V and J called. A part of the clones is gone; compared with another copy, unresolved V genes explain less than half, and the rest is unexplained. The D gene and trimming were derived from the DNA, and the V and J assignments and clone size from that table. In all, the sample holds about 310,000 clones, and 87% of those were seen once. 1% of the sample rests with the top ten.

The TCR comes from a middle-aged man with active or convalescent COVID-19. Sequencing was performed on peripheral blood.

Here is the DNA: TGTGCCAGCAGCTTAAATCTCCTCTGGGGTCCGGGGGACTACAATGAGCAGTTCTTC. Protein translation: CASSLNLLWGPGDYNEQFF. Here the chain combines TRBV7-3 and TRBJ2-1; possibly the D gene is TRBD2, per 6 matching bases. The germline V gene specifies SGHTA as CDR1 and FQGTGA as CDR2. At the junction V is shortened by 1 base and J by 3 bases, with 22 bases in between. From its cysteine to its phenylalanine, the CDR3 spans 19 amino acids. The kept DNA is CDR3 alone, 57 bases in frame from the first base.